Below are 9 T cell receptor beta chains sequenced from a single sample in a study of blood T cell repertoires in COVID-19. The method was immunoSEQ multiplex PCR; TCRdb's version includes in-frame clones alone and lacks a portion of them. The repertoire holds some 170,000 clones, with approximately 88% as singletons. Sequenced material: peripheral blood. Every receptor here comes from a woman aged 45-65 years with acute or convalescent COVID-19.

V usage is TRBV19 and J usage is TRBJ1-2; D is unresolved. Trimming removed 3 bases at V and 6 bases at J, with 14 bases between. Germline CDR1 is LNHDA and CDR2 is SQIVND (reference sequence). The CDR3 sequence is 14 residues long. The CDR3, as DNA: TGTGCCAGTAGTATCCCGGGGTATGGGCATGGCTACACCTTC. This translates into CASSIPGYGHGYTF.

The chain employs TRBV30 and TRBJ1-1; 7 bases match TRBD1. The V gene end was trimmed by 0 bases and the J gene end by 1 base; junction bases not matched to a gene: 2. Looked up from germline, CDR1 is GTSNPN and CDR2 is SVGIG (reference sequence). The CDR3 is 14 amino acids. The CDR3, as DNA: TGTGCCTGGAGTGTACGGGACAGGAACACTGAAGCTTTCTTT. It translates to CAWSVRDRNTEAFF.

The chain links TRBV5-4 to TRBJ2-3, with 9 bases aligning to TRBD2. The CDR3 sequence is 16 residues long. The germline V gene has CDR1 SGHNT and CDR2 YYREEE (reference sequence). V was pared by 5 bases and J by 4 bases, with 11 bases of the junction left unmatched. The CDR3 nucleotides are TGTGCCAGCAGACGAATTCTTGCGGGAGGGCCAGATACGCAGTATTTT. Its protein product is CASRRILAGGPDTQYF.

V usage is TRBV19 and J usage is TRBJ1-1; D unclear. Germline V gene sequence: CDR1 LNHDA, CDR2 SQIVND (reference sequence). V gave up 2 bases and J gave up 4 bases, with 8 bases separating them. The CDR3 is 13 amino acids. In DNA, the CDR3 is TGTGCCAGTAGTATAATGGAGAGCACTGAAGCTTTCTTT. Translating it yields CASSIMESTEAFF.

The genes are TRBV10-3 and TRBJ2-2, with TRBD1 identical over 8 bases. CDR1 and CDR2 (germline): ENHRY, SYGVKD. The CDR3 runs to 15 residues. J was trimmed by 3 bases and V by 6 bases; bases with no gene match: 6. The CDR3 DNA reads as TGTGCCATCAGGGGGCAGGGGGCGGACACCGGGGAGCTGTTTTTT. It is translated as CAIRGQGADTGELFF.

The chain combines TRBV27 with TRBJ2-1; 8 bases are a match to TRBD2. Germline lookup yields CDR1 MNHEY and CDR2 SMNVEV (reference sequence). Germline trimming cut 6 bases from V and 12 bases from J; bases unmatched to any gene: 16. The CDR3 covers 15 residues. CDR3 sequence: CASRYSGSYGRWQFF. In DNA, the CDR3 is TGTGCCAGCAGGTACAGCGGGAGTTATGGTCGGTGGCAGTTCTTC.

The chain has TRBV27 and TRBJ2-1; TRBD2 is a possible D gene (5 bases). This CDR3 contains 15 residues. The germline gives CDR1 MNHEY, CDR2 SMNVEV (reference sequence). The V and J ends lost 6 bases and 5 bases respectively, with 17 bases between them. Written as DNA, the CDR3 is TGTGCCAGCAGAACCTCTTGGGTAGCGAACAATGAGCAGTTCTTC. Encoded protein: CASRTSWVANNEQFF.

The chain has TRBV12-3 or TRBV12-4 and TRBJ1-2; 7 nucleotides agree with TRBD1. The CDR3 totals 13 residues. V shed 4 bases, J shed 6 bases, and the junction held 5 bases outside the gene matches. The CDR3 reads CASSSGQIDGYTF. CDR3 nucleotides: TGTGCCAGCAGTTCGGGACAGATCGATGGCTACACCTTC.

The CDR3 here is CASSIVANTGELFF. CDR3 bases: TGTGCCAGTAGTATAGTCGCGAACACCGGGGAGCTGTTTTTT. This sequence joins TRBV19 and TRBJ2-2; D not certain. The CDR3 sequence is 14 residues long. Trimming took off 1 base at V and 0 bases at J, with 3 bases between the two ends. Germline loops: CDR1 LNHDA, CDR2 SQIVND (reference sequence).